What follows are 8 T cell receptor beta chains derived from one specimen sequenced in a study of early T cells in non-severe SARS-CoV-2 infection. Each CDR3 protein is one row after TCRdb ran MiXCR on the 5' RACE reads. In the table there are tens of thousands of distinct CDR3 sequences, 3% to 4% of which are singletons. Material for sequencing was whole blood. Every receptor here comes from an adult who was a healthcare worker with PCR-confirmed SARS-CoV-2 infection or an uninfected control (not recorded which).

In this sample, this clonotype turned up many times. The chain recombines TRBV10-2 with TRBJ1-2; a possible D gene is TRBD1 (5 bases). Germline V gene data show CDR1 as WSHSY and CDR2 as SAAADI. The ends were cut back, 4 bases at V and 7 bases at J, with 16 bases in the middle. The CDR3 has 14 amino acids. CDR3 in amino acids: CASSGSGGVIGYTF. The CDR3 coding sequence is TGCGCCAGCAGTGGATCGGGGGGGGTGATTGGCTACACCTTC.

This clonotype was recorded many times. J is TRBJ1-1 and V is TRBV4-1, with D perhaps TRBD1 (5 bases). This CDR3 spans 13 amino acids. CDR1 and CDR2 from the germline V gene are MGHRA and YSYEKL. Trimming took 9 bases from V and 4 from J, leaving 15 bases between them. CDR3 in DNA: TGCGCCAGTCAAAGAGGGGCAAGCACTGAAGCTTTCTTT. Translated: CASQRGASTEAFF.

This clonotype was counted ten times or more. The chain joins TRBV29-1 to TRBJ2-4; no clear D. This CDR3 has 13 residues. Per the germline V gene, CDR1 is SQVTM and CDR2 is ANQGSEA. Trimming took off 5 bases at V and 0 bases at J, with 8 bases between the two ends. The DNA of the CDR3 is TGCAGCGTTCGCACCATAGCCAAAAACATTCAGTACTTC. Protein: CSVRTIAKNIQYF. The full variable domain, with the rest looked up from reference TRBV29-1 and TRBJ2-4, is SAVISQKPSRDICQRGTSLTIQCQVDSQVTMMFWYRQQPGQSLTLIATANQGSEATYESGFVIDKFPISRPNLTFSTLTVSNMSPEDSSIYLCSVRTIAKNIQYFGAGTRLSVL.

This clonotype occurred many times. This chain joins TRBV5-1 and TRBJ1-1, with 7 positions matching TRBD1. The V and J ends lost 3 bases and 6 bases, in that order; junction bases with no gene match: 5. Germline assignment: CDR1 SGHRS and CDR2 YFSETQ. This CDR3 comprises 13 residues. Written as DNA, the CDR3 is TGCGCCAGCAGCTGGCGGGACAGCTCTGAAGCTTTCTTT. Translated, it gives CASSWRDSSEAFF.

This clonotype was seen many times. CDR3 protein: CASSPRRSGANVLTF. The CDR3 DNA reads as TGTGCCAGCAGCCCCCGCCGCTCTGGGGCCAACGTCCTGACTTTC. The V and J genes are TRBV13 and TRBJ2-6; D gene ambiguous. Germline V lookup: CDR1 PRHDT, CDR2 FYEKMQ (reference sequence). V was shortened by 5 bases and J by 0 bases, with 8 bases between the two germline ends. The CDR3 is 15 residues long.

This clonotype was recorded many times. In nucleotides, the CDR3 is TGTGCCAGCAGCTTAACGCCGGGGGCCTACAATGAGCAGTTCTTC. Its protein product is CASSLTPGAYNEQFF. The chain recombines TRBV7-3 with TRBJ2-1, with D perhaps TRBD2 (6 bases). The length of the CDR3 is 15 residues. The V and J ends lost 0 bases and 2 bases respectively, with 8 bases between them. Germline values: CDR1 SGHTA, CDR2 FQGTGA.

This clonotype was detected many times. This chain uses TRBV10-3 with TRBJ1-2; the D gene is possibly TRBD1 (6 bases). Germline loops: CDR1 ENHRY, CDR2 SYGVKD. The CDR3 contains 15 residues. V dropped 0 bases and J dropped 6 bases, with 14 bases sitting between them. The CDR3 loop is CAISESKQGVDGYTF. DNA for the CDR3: TGTGCCATCAGTGAGTCAAAACAGGGTGTGGATGGCTACACCTTC.

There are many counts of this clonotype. The CDR3 reads CASSFGQGLGDEQFF. As DNA, the CDR3 is TGCGCCAGCAGCTTCGGACAGGGCCTTGGTGATGAGCAGTTCTTC. The genes are TRBV5-1 and TRBJ2-1, with 8 bases that match TRBD1. This CDR3 has 15 amino acids. Trimming took 2 bases from V and 8 from J; bases not matched to a gene: 9. CDR1 is SGHRS and CDR2 is YFSETQ in the germline V gene.